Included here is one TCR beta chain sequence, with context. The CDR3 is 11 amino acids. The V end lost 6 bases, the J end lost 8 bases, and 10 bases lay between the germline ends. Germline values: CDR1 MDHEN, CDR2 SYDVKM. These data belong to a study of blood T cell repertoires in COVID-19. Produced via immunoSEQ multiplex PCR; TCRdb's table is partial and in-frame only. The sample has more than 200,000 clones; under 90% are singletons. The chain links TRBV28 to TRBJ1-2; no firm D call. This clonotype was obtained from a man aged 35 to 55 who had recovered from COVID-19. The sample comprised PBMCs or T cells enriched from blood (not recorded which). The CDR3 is CASSHSGGYTF. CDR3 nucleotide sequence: TGTGCCAGCAGCCATTCGGGAGGCTACACCTTC.